The rows below give T cell receptor beta chains drawn from one sample of a study of blood T cell repertoires in COVID-19. Profiled with immunoSEQ multiplex PCR; TCRdb holds only in-frame clones, not every one. The sample lists approximately 670,000 clones; 85% to 90% were seen once. The sequenced sample was peripheral blood. All receptors come from a woman between 18 and 30 years old with acute or convalescent COVID-19. CDR3s include the opening cysteine and the closing phenylalanine or tryptophan. D genes are given only for firm matches. Rows may omit the clone size; those that give it use once, few, many or a size class.

d_call v_call clone_size cdr3_aa
TRBD2 TRBV5-1 once CASSLGASGGSTNTGELFF
TRBD2 TRBV5-1 few CASSTTSGGAYEQYF
NA TRBV2 NA CASSPAGKGLNEQFF
NA TRBV19 NA CASSIKASSYNEQFF
TRBD1 TRBV5-1 NA CASSTQGAWDTEAFF
TRBD1 TRBV18 NA CASSLGQEQETQYF
NA TRBV5-1 NA CASSLAVDGNTIYF
NA TRBV21-1 NA CASSNRRGPSTDTQYF
NA TRBV7-9 NA CASLGGDPNEKLFF
NA TRBV5-1 NA CASSLEGGSGNTIYF
NA TRBV27 once CASSVKDTGRTQYF
TRBD2 TRBV30 NA CAWSRRLAGNTGELFF
TRBD1 TRBV19 NA CASSITGGDYGYTF
TRBD1 TRBV7-3 NA CASSPAGTGVGNEQFF
NA TRBV18 NA CASSLNPNSYGYTF
TRBD1 TRBV29-1 NA CSVWGTGGFHEQYF
NA TRBV7-2 NA CASSLALAGSPGAQHF
NA TRBV6-4 NA CASWTAWGEAFF
NA TRBV6-5 NA CASRATLDTF
NA TRBV7-9 NA CASSSSWGMDTGELFF
TRBD1 TRBV14 NA CASSHGDRGAEAFF
TRBD1 TRBV7-2 NA CASSLGTGVSPLHF
TRBD1 TRBV18 NA CASSPTGTDAFISIYF
NA TRBV18 NA CASSPRDKGGHKTNEKLFF
TRBD1 TRBV29-1 once CSVEGTGGNYGYTF
NA TRBV24-1 NA CATSDLSGGGDTQYF
TRBD1 TRBV4-2 NA CASSQGRQGASGANVLTF
TRBD1 TRBV5-5 once CASSFAGQGPFF
NA TRBV5-1 NA CASSLVRGYEQYF
TRBD1 TRBV4-2 once CASSPGGQGGTDTQYF
NA TRBV11-2 NA CASSLNAAVNLGNTIYF
TRBD1 TRBV5-5 NA CASSWGTGGASTGELFF
TRBD2 TRBV7-2 NA CASSFILWATSGYNEQFF
NA TRBV4-1 NA CASSRQVKNQPQHF
TRBD1 TRBV14 NA CASSRGQGTDTQYF
TRBD1 TRBV3-1/TRBV3-2 once CASSQNHRGWAFF
NA TRBV28 NA CASSPRGKDVVSNQPQHF
NA TRBV7-2 NA CASSLGLANEQFF
TRBD1 TRBV6-5 NA CASSVVEGGLYGYTF
NA TRBV9 once CASTLGGRAFF
TRBD2 TRBV6-4 NA CASSPGTSGGENTGELFF
NA TRBV7-3 few CASREGQKNTEAFF
NA TRBV30 NA CAWSSTGSSLEAFF
TRBD1 TRBV24-1 NA CATSDSDRGGTQYF
NA TRBV25-1 NA CASSVTGGYGYTF
TRBD1 TRBV29-1 NA CSSLGDRVGEQYF
TRBD2 TRBV6-5 once CASSYLLAGGTDTQYF
NA TRBV11-2 NA CASSLPLSDTQYF
NA TRBV5-4 NA CASSREAITDTQYF
NA TRBV7-9 NA CASSSSGVTGELFF
TRBD1 TRBV5-6 NA CASSPGTAYYEQYF